The clone carrying this T cell receptor beta chain was counted a single time. The sample comes from a study of blood T cells in healthy people across ages. Per the germline V gene, CDR1 is SQVTM and CDR2 is ANQGSEA. The CDR3 has 13 residues. Germline trimming cut 4 bases from V and 5 bases from J; bases unmatched to any gene: 4. Every donor contributed about 10 milliliters of peripheral blood by blood draw. Alongside a J-beta primer mix, a sample-barcoded 5' primer served in a second PCR lasting about 6 to 11 cycles. MiXCR was run by TCRdb on the 5' RACE reads, yielding one entry per CDR3 protein. Of 700,000 to 900,000 distinct CDR3 sequences detected, roughly 24% appear once; the ten largest clones hold about 3%. These sequences were also reported in another study, on T cells of mothers and their children.

The gene calls are TRBV29-1 and TRBJ2-4, with 8 bases fitting TRBD2. This TCR derives from a boy aged 5-17 years in good health. Material: blood. In DNA, the CDR3 is TGCAGCGTTGCCGGGACTAGACAAAACATTCAGTACTTC. Translation: CSVAGTRQNIQYF.